The clone carrying this T cell receptor (beta chain) came up many times. What it binds is not known. Template material for amplifying TCR beta CDR3 regions consisted of RNA transcripts. A set of HTBI primers served as the primers for a first-round RT-PCR of the TCR CDR3. TCRdb used MiXCR to reprocess the multiplex PCR reads, holding one entry per CDR3 protein. This sample has around 300,000 distinct CDR3 sequences, with approximately 15% found just once. Trimming took 1 base from V and 2 from J; bases not matched to a gene: 2. Germline lookup yields CDR1 MNHNS and CDR2 SASEGT. This CDR3 contains 15 residues. These data are taken from a study of T cells in Graves' hyperthyroidism and ophthalmopathy. Whole-study findings and limits: A 13 V-J model separated ophthalmopathy from stable hyperthyroidism. Appearing also in blood were most of the thyroid clonotypes expanded above 0.001.

No progression to ophthalmopathy during 18 months of follow-up defined stable disease. Among the patients, aged 18 to 65, hyperthyroidism was newly diagnosed and had lasted under 2 months. The chain combines TRBV6-1 with TRBJ2-1, with 7 positions matching TRBD1. The receptor's source is a woman in her twenties or thirties with Graves' hyperthyroidism. Sequences were obtained from blood. The CDR3 DNA sequence: TGTGCCAGCAGTGAAGACCAGGGGGCCTACAATGAGCAGTTCTTC. Protein sequence: CASSEDQGAYNEQFF.